What follows are 7 T cell receptor beta chains derived from one specimen sequenced in a study of OX40 agonist ivuxolimab in advanced cancers. Some clones are missing from TCRdb's copy, which holds only in-frame ones; the method was immunoSEQ multiplex PCR. The table lists around 94,000 clones, under 95% of them singletons. Sequences were derived from CD4+ or CD8+ T cells sorted from blood, sampled in a trial of the OX40 agonist ivuxolimab. The receptor source for this set is an adult with an advanced solid tumor such as melanoma, head and neck, liver or kidney cancer.

This chain links TRBV29-1 with TRBJ1-1, with D maybe TRBD1 (5 bases). This CDR3 spans 13 amino acids. Germline values: CDR1 SQVTM, CDR2 ANQGSEA. Trimming shortened V by 1 base and J by 10 bases, and 16 bases separated the two germline ends. For the CDR3, the DNA is TGCAGCGTTGAAGCGAGACAGATCTCAGCAGCTTTCTTT. This gives the protein CSVEARQISAAFF.

This chain uses TRBV5-1 with TRBJ2-1; 12 nucleotides line up with TRBD2. The CDR3 is made up of 18 amino acids. Germline lookup yields CDR1 SGHRS and CDR2 YFSETQ. J gave up 8 bases and V 3 bases, and 15 bases lay outside the gene matches. The CDR3 DNA follows: TGCGCCAGCAGCTCCCCAGCGACTAGCGGGAGAGCCCGGGATGAGCAGTTCTTC. Amino acids: CASSSPATSGRARDEQFF.

V gene TRBV7-3 combines with J gene TRBJ2-5; D gene uncertain. The CDR3 totals 11 residues. Germline V gene lookup returns CDR1 SGHTA and CDR2 FQGTGA. Trimming left V 4 bases short and J 2 bases short, with 2 bases between. The CDR3, as DNA: TGTGCCAGCAGCTCGCAAGAGACCCAGTACTTC. Protein sequence: CASSSQETQYF.

This clone occurred once. The chain joins TRBV5-1 to TRBJ1-1, with TRBD1 matching over 7 bases. This CDR3 contains 14 residues. J gave up 4 bases and V 2 bases, and 5 bases lay outside the gene matches. Germline values: CDR1 SGHRS, CDR2 YFSETQ. The CDR3 nucleotides read TGCGCCAGCAGCTTAGGGACAGACGGCACTGAAGCTTTCTTT. Its translation is CASSLGTDGTEAFF.

The chain uses TRBV5-5 and TRBJ2-7; 8 nucleotides match TRBD1. Germline lookup yields CDR1 SGHKS and CDR2 YYEKEE (reference sequence). The J segment lost 6 bases and the V segment lost 3 bases, leaving 14 bases of the junction unmatched. The CDR3 totals 16 residues. CDR3 coding DNA: TGTGCCAGCAGCTGGCGGGGACAGGAGATGTGGCGCGAGCAGTACTTC. Translating it yields CASSWRGQEMWREQYF.

This sequence joins TRBV11-2 and TRBJ2-7, with TRBD2 matching 9 bases. Germline V gene data show CDR1 as SGHAT and CDR2 as FQNNGV. V was pared by 2 bases and J by 3 bases, with 5 bases of the junction left unmatched. The CDR3 is 15 amino acids. This chain's CDR3 is CASSLLSSGNYEQYF. The CDR3 DNA sequence: TGTGCCAGCAGCTTATTGTCTAGCGGGAACTACGAGCAGTACTTC.

This clone was seen just once. This sequence joins TRBV19 and TRBJ2-7; 9 bases are a match to TRBD2. CDR1 is LNHDA, CDR2 SQIVND, per germline (reference sequence). This CDR3 is built from 14 residues. J gave up 4 bases and V 4 bases, and 5 bases lay outside the gene matches. The CDR3 sequence is CASSSGRAEYEQYF. The DNA of the CDR3 is TGTGCCAGTAGTAGCGGGAGGGCCGAGTACGAGCAGTACTTC.